This T cell receptor (beta chain) was identified in a study of T-cell reconstitution after alpha-beta-depleted transplantation in children (dated by TCRdb to about 2016). Concerning the study at large: The study quantitatively tracked T-cell immune reconstitution after TCRalphabeta/CD19-depleted allogeneic hematopoietic cell transplantation in children using TCR repertoire profiling.

From a lookup of the germline V gene (reference sequence), CDR1 and CDR2 are DFQATT and SNEGSKA. V was cut back by 1 base and J by 6 bases, leaving a gap of 10 bases between them. From the cysteine up to the phenylalanine, the CDR3 has a length of 13 residues. Of the read, only the CDR3 DNA is kept; its 39 bases are in frame from base 1. Library preparation was by PCR. Sequenced using an Illumina HiSeq 2500. To normalize quantification of the TCRbeta repertoire, the TCR libraries were built with molecular barcoding that relied on unique molecular identifiers. In TCRdb, the public reads were trimmed at Q25 with fastp and aligned with MiXCR, with productive beta chains retained. Entries that share a CDR3 protein sequence are merged under the most common genes and DNA. The sample yields about 360,000 distinct CDR3 sequences; roughly 14% were counted once. The leading ten clones occupy approximately 4.2% of the sample.

This clonotype was seen a handful of times. No cognate antigen has been identified for it. It has no much larger one-base neighbor in the sample; base qualities were not kept. The sample here was PBMCs, taken from the stem cell graft. The chain employs TRBV20-1 and TRBJ1-5; no confident D gene assignment can be made. The source of this sequence is a human donor who donated a stem cell graft to a child with Fanconi anemia. The DNA sequence is given as TGCAGTGCTAGAGTGGGGTCAGGTCAGCCCCAGCATTTT. This yields the protein CSARVGSGQPQHF.